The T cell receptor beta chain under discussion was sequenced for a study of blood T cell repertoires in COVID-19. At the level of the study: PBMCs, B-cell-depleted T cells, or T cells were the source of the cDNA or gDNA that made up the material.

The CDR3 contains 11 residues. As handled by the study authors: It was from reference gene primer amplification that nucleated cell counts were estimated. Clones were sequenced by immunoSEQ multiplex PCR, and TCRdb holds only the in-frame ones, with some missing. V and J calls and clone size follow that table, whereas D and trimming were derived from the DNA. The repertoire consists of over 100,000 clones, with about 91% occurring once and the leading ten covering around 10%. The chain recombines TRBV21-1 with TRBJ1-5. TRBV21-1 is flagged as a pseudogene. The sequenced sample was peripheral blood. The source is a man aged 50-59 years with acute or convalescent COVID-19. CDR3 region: CASCMSQPQHF. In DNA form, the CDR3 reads TGTGCCAGCTGCATGAGTCAGCCCCAGCATTTT.